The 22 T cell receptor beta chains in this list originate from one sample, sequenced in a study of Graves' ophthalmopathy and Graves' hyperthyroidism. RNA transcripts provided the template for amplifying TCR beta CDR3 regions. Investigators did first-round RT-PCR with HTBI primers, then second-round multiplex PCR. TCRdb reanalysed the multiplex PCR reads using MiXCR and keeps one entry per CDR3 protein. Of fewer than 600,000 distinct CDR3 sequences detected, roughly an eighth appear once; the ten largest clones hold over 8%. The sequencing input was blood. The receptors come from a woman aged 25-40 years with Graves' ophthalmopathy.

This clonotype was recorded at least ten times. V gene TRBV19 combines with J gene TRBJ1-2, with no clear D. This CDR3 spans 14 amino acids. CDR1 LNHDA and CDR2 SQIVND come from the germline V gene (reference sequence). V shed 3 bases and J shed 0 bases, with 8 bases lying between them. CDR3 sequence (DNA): TGTGCCAGTAGTATCCAGATGACTAACTATGGCTACACCTTC. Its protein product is CASSIQMTNYGYTF.

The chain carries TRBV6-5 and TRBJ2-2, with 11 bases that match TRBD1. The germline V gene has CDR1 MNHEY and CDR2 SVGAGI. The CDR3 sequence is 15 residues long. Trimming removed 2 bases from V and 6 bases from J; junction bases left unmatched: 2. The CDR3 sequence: CASSYEDRGPGELFF. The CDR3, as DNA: TGTGCCAGCAGTTACGAGGACAGGGGGCCCGGGGAGCTGTTTTTT.

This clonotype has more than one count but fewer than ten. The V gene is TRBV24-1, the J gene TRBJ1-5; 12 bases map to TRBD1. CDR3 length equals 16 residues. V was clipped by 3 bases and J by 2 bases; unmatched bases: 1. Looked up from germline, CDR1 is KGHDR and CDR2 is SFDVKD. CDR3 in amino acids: CATSDGDRGRNQPQHF. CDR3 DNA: TGTGCCACCAGTGATGGGGACAGGGGGCGCAATCAGCCCCAGCATTTT.

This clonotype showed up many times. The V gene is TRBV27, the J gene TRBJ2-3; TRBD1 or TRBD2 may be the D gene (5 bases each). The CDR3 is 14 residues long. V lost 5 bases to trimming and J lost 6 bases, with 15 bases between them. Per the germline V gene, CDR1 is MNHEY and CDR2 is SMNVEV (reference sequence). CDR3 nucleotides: TGTGCCAGCAGTGCCAGGGTCCGGGGCGATACGCAGTATTTT. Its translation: CASSARVRGDTQYF.

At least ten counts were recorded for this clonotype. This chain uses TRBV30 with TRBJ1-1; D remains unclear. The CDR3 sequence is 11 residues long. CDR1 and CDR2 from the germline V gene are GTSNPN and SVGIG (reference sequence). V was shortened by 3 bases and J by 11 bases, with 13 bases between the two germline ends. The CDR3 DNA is TGTGCCTGGAGGACTCCCATAGGGGCTTTCTTT. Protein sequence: CAWRTPIGAFF.

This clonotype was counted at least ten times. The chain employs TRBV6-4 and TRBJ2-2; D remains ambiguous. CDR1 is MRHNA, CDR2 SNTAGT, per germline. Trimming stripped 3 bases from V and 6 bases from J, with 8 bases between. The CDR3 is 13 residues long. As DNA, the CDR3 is TGTGCCAGCAGTGAACGAGTGCCCGGGGAGCTGTTTTTT. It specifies CASSERVPGELFF.

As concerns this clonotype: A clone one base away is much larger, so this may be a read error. The CDR3 spells CSTRGSGNSYEQYF. Written as DNA, the CDR3 is TGCAGTACTAGGGGGAGCGGCAACTCCTACGAGCAGTACTTC. The genes are TRBV20-1 and TRBJ2-7, with a weak D call TRBD1 (6 bases). Germline loops: CDR1 DFQATT, CDR2 SNEGSKA (reference sequence). The CDR3 extends over 14 amino acids.

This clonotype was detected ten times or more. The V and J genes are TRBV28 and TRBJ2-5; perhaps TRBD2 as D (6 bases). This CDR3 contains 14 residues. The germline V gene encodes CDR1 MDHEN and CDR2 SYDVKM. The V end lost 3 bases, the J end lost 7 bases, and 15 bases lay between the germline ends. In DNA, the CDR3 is TGTGCCAGCAGTTTCTCCGGGACTGGAGGGACCCAGTACTTC. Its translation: CASSFSGTGGTQYF. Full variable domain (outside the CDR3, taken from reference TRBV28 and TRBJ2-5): DVKVTQSSRYLVKRTGEKVFLECVQDMDHENMFWYRQDPGLGLRLIYFSYDVKMKEKGDIPEGYSVSREKKERFSLILESASTNQTSMYLCASSFSGTGGTQYFGPGTRLLVL.

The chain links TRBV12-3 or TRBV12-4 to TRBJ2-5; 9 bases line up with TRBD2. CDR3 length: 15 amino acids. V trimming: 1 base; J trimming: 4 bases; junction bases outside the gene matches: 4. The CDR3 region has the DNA TGTGCCAGCAGTTTAGAAGGCGGGGGGGCAGAGACCCAGTACTTC. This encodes CASSLEGGGAETQYF.

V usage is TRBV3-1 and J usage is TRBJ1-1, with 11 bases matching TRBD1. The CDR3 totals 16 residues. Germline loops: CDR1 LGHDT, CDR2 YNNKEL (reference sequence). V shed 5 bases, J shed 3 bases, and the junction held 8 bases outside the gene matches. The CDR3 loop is CASSGPGQGDYTEAFF. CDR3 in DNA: TGTGCCAGCAGCGGCCCGGGACAGGGGGATTACACTGAAGCTTTCTTT.

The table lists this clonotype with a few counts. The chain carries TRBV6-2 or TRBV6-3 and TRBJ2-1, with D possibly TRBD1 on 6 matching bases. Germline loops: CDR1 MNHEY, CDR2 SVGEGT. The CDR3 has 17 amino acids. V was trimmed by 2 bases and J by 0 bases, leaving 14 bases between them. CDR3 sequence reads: CASSYPLGQNSYNEQFF. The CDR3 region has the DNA TGTGCCAGCAGTTACCCCCTAGGACAGAACTCCTACAATGAGCAGTTCTTC.

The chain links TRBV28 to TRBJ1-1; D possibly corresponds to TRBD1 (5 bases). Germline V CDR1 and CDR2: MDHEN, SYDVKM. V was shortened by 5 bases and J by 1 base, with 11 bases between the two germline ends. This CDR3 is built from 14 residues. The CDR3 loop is CASSPQAPNTEAFF. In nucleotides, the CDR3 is TGTGCCAGCAGTCCACAGGCCCCGAACACTGAAGCTTTCTTT. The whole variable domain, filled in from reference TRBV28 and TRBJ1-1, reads DVKVTQSSRYLVKRTGEKVFLECVQDMDHENMFWYRQDPGLGLRLIYFSYDVKMKEKGDIPEGYSVSREKKERFSLILESASTNQTSMYLCASSPQAPNTEAFFGQGTRLTVV.

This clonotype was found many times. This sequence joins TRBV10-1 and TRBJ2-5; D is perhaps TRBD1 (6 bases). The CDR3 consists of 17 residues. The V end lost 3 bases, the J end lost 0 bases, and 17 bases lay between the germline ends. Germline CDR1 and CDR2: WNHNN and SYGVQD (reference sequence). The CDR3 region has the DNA TGCGCCAGCAGTGATTTCAACAGGGATTGGTACCAAGAGACCCAGTACTTC. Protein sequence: CASSDFNRDWYQETQYF.

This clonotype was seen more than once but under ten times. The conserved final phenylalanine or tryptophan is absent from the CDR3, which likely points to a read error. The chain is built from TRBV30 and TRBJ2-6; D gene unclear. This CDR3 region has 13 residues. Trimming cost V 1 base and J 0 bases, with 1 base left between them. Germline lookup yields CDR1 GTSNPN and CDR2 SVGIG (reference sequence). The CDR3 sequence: CAWSASGANVLTL. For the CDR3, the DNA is TGTGCCTGGAGTGCCTCTGGGGCCAACGTCCTGACTTTA.

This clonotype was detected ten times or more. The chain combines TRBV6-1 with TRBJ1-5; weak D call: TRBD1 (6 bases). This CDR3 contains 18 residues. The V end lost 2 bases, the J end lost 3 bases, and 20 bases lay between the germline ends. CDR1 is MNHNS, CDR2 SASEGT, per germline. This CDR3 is CASSETGQGRLFNQPQHF. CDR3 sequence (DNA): TGTGCCAGCAGTGAAACAGGGCAAGGGAGGTTGTTCAATCAGCCCCAGCATTTT.

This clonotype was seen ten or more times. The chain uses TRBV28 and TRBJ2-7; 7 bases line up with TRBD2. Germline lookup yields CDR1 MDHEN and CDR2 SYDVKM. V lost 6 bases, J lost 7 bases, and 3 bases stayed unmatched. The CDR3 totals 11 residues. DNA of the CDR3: TGTGCCAGCAGCGTGGGGGGGGAGCAGTACTTC. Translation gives CASSVGGEQYF.

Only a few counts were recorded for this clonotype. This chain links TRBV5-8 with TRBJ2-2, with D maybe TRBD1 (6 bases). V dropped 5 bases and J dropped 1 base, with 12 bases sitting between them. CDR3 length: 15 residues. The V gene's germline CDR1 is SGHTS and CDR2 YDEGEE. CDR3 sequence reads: CASRLTGLNTGELFF. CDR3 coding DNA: TGTGCCAGCAGGCTGACAGGATTGAACACCGGGGAGCTGTTTTTT.

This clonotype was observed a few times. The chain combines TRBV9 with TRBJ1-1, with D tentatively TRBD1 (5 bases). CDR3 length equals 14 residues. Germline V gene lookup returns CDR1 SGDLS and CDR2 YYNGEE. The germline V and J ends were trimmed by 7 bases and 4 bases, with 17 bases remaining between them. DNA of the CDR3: TGTGCCAGCGGTGCCATGGGGGGGGGCACTGAAGCTTTCTTT. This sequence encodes CASGAMGGGTEAFF.

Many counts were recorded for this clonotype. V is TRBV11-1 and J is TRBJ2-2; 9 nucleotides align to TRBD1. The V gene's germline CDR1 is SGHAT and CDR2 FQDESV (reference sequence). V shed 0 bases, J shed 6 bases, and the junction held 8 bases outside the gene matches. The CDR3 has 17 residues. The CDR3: CASSLALTGGRPGELFF. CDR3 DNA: TGTGCCAGCAGCTTAGCGCTAACAGGGGGCAGACCCGGGGAGCTGTTTTTT.

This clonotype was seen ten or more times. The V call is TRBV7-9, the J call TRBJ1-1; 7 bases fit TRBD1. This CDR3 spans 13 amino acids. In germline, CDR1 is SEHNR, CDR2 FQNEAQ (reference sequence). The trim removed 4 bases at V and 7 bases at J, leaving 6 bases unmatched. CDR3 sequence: CASSSMTGSEAFF. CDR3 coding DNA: TGTGCCAGCAGCTCCATGACAGGGAGTGAAGCTTTCTTT. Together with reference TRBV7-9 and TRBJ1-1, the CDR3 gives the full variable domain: DTGVSQNPRHKITKRGQNVTFRCDPISEHNRLYWYRQTLGQGPEFLTYFQNEAQLEKSRLLSDRFSAERPKGSFSTLEIQRTEQGDSAMYLCASSSMTGSEAFFGQGTRLTVV.

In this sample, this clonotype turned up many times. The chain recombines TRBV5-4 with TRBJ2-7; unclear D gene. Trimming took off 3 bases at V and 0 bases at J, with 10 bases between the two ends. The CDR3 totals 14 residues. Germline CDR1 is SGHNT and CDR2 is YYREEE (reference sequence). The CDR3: CASSSGLNSYEQYF. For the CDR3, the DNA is TGTGCCAGCAGCTCGGGCCTAAACTCCTACGAGCAGTACTTC.

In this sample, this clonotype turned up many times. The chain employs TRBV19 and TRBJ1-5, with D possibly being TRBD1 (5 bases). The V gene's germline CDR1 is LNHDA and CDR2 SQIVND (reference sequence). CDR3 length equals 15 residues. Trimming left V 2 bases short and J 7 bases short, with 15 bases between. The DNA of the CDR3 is TGTGCCAGTAGTATAAAATACGGGGGTGGACAGCCCCAGCATTTT. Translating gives CASSIKYGGGQPQHF.